The subject of this entry is one T cell receptor beta chain. Antigen specificity is unknown. The sample originates from a study of vaccination effects on CD4 cells after COVID-19. Overall study results and limits: Vaccine- and infection-induced clones showed marked clonal contraction late following vaccination.

Before sequencing took place, the ViraFEST assay used viral peptide pools to expand antigen-specific CD4+ T cells. Cells that had been cultured for nine to eleven days were the source of isolated CD4+ T cells. The healthy vaccine recipients, who had no prior SARS-CoV-2 infection, showed negative nucleocapsid antibodies. In culture with 8 to 10 IU/ml IL-2 and approximately 9.1 ug/ml peptides, PBMC were grown at 1.5 million to 2 million per well. Here immunoSEQ multiplex PCR was the method, and the copy in TCRdb shows in-frame clones only, minus some. The sample has over 50,000 clones, 75% to 85% seen once. V was clipped by 3 bases and J by 2 bases; unmatched bases: 4. The CDR3 length is 14 residues. The V gene's germline CDR1 is SGHAT and CDR2 FQNNGV.

The sample here was CD4+ T cells from PBMCs cultured with HCoV-229E spike peptides, taken before COVID-19 vaccination. The genes are TRBV11-2 and TRBJ2-7; TRBD2 agrees at 7 bases. This sequence originates from a human donor who received a COVID-19 vaccine. Here the CDR3 reads CASSFGGGPYEQYV. Written as DNA, the CDR3 is TGTGCCAGCAGCTTTGGGGGGGGACCCTACGAGCAGTACGTC.